The 19 T cell receptor beta chains presented below share a single source sample, sequenced in a study of control samples from healthy donors and cancer patients. Sequencing used immunoSEQ multiplex PCR; TCRdb keeps in-frame clones, though not all of them. The top ten clones hold about 40% of a sample with 110,000 or so clones, roughly 90% of them seen once. The sequenced material came from blood. The receptor source for this set is a man aged 50 or older in good health.

The chain links TRBV30 to TRBJ1-1; D is perhaps TRBD1 (5 bases). Germline values: CDR1 GTSNPN, CDR2 SVGIG (reference sequence). V lost 2 bases and J lost 0, with 7 bases in between. CDR3 length: 13 residues. This CDR3 reads CAWSTGVNTEAFF. Here the CDR3 DNA reads TGTGCCTGGAGTACGGGGGTGAACACTGAAGCTTTCTTT.

V is TRBV4-3 and J is TRBJ1-6; D gene uncertain. The ends were cut back, 1 base at V and 7 bases at J, with 11 bases in the middle. The CDR3 extends over 15 amino acids. From germline, CDR1 is LGHNA and CDR2 YSLEER. CDR3 in amino acids: CASSQGVQINSPLHF. DNA for the CDR3: TGCGCCAGCAGCCAAGGGGTACAAATAAATTCACCCCTCCACTTT.

The chain joins TRBV3-1 (or the pseudogene TRBV3-2) to TRBJ1-5; D perhaps matches TRBD1 (5 bases). This CDR3 spans 19 amino acids. From germline, CDR1 is LGHDT and CDR2 YNNKEL (reference sequence). V gave up 2 bases and J gave up 0 bases, with 20 bases separating them. The CDR3 reads CASSQSGTTQAYSNQPQHF. The CDR3, as DNA: TGTGCCAGCAGCCAATCAGGGACCACTCAAGCTTATAGCAATCAGCCCCAGCATTTT.

In DNA, the CDR3 is TGTGCCAGCAGCTTAGTATTTCGGGGGGGCCCCCAAGAGACCCAGTACTTC. Amino acids: CASSLVFRGGPQETQYF. The chain has TRBV7-2 and TRBJ2-5; the match to TRBD2 covers 8 bases. The CDR3 is 17 residues long. V trimming: 1 base; J trimming: 1 base; junction bases outside the gene matches: 8. CDR1 SGHTA and CDR2 FQGNSA come from the germline V gene. Looking up the rest from reference TRBV7-2 and TRBJ2-5 gives the full variable domain: GAGVSQSPSNKVTEKGKDVELRCDPISGHTALYWYRQSLGQGLEFLIYFQGNSAPDKSGLPSDRFSAERTGGSVSTLTIQRTQQEDSAVYLCASSLVFRGGPQETQYFGPGTRLLVL.

The chain links TRBV11-2 to TRBJ2-5; TRBD2 aligns across 13 bases. Unmatched junction bases numbered 13, after V lost 5 bases and J lost 4 bases. The length of the CDR3 is 18 residues. The germline V gene encodes CDR1 SGHAT and CDR2 FQNNGV. The CDR3 region has the DNA TGTGCCAGCAGCCGACCTTTAACTAGCGGGGGGGAGGGAGAGACCCAGTACTTC. It codes for CASSRPLTSGGEGETQYF. The full variable domain, its missing parts supplied by reference TRBV11-2 and TRBJ2-5, is EAGVAQSPRYKIIEKRQSVAFWCNPISGHATLYWYQQILGQGPKLLIQFQNNGVVDDSQLPKDRFSAERLKGVDSTLKIQPAKLEDSAVYLCASSRPLTSGGEGETQYFGPGTRLLVL.

The chain links TRBV27 to TRBJ2-3; D is ambiguous. Germline V gene data show CDR1 as MNHEY and CDR2 as SMNVEV (reference sequence). The V end lost 2 bases, the J end lost 0 bases, and 18 bases lay between the germline ends. The CDR3 length is 18 residues. This CDR3 is CASSLVSAYLKSTDTQYF. In nucleotides, the CDR3 is TGTGCCAGCAGTTTAGTATCGGCCTACTTAAAGAGCACAGATACGCAGTATTTT.

The genes are TRBV30 and TRBJ1-5; D unresolved. V lost 1 base to trimming and J lost 3 bases, with 13 bases between them. In germline, CDR1 is GTSNPN, CDR2 SVGIG (reference sequence). The CDR3 has 15 residues. Here the CDR3 DNA reads TGTGCCTGGAGTGGTCCGGGGTTCACCAATCAGCCCCAGCATTTT. Amino acid sequence: CAWSGPGFTNQPQHF.

With respect to this clone: The same CDR3 arises from other DNA sequences in this sample as well. The rearrangement uses TRBV5-4 and TRBJ2-2; D may be TRBD2 (5 bases). Trimming shortened V by 0 bases and J by 5 bases, and 5 bases separated the two germline ends. CDR1 and CDR2 from the germline V gene are SGHNT and YYREEE (reference sequence). The CDR3 sequence is 13 residues long. CDR3 sequence: CASSLGGTGELFF. The CDR3 nucleotides read TGTGCCAGCAGCTTGGGCGGGACCGGGGAGCTGTTTTTT.

The chain combines TRBV27 with TRBJ1-2; 8 bases are a match to TRBD1. The J segment lost 4 bases and the V segment lost 5 bases, leaving 6 bases of the junction unmatched. The CDR3 length is 14 residues. Germline CDR1 is MNHEY and CDR2 is SMNVEV (reference sequence). The CDR3, as DNA: TGTGCCAGCAGTCCGTCCGGGACAGGCTATGGCTACACCTTC. Translation: CASSPSGTGYGYTF.

The gene calls are TRBV7-9 and TRBJ2-2, with 8 bases matching TRBD1. Per the germline V gene, CDR1 is SEHNR and CDR2 is FQNEAQ (reference sequence). The V gene end was trimmed by 5 bases and the J gene end by 6 bases; junction bases not matched to a gene: 8. This CDR3 comprises 15 residues. The chain's CDR3 is CASSPGQGQAGELFF. The CDR3 DNA reads as TGTGCCAGCAGCCCAGGACAGGGTCAGGCCGGGGAGCTGTTTTTT.

The J gene is TRBJ2-3, the V gene TRBV5-4; D possibly corresponds to TRBD2 (6 bases). Germline V gives CDR1 SGHNT, CDR2 YYREEE (reference sequence). The CDR3 is 13 residues long. Trimming left V 0 bases short and J 5 bases short, with 7 bases between. As DNA, the CDR3 is TGTGCCAGCAGCTTGGAAGCGGGAGATACGCAGTATTTT. Its translation: CASSLEAGDTQYF.

This clone showed up just once. The chain combines TRBV5-5 with TRBJ1-2; no clear D. This CDR3 is 14 amino acids long. Germline CDR1 and CDR2: SGHKS and YYEKEE (reference sequence). V shed 0 bases and J shed 1 base, with 7 bases lying between them. CDR3 DNA sequence: TGTGCCAGCAGCTTGGCCAGAATTAACTATGGCTACACCTTC. It is translated as CASSLARINYGYTF.

The rearrangement uses TRBV30 and TRBJ2-4; weak D call: TRBD2 (5 bases). The CDR3 is 16 residues long. Trimming cost V 2 bases and J 0 bases, with 14 bases left between them. In germline, CDR1 is GTSNPN, CDR2 SVGIG (reference sequence). Here the CDR3 reads CAWSSFNRGAKNIQYF. The CDR3 region has the DNA TGTGCCTGGAGTAGTTTTAATCGGGGAGCCAAAAACATTCAGTACTTC.

Turning to this clone: In the same sample, other DNA sequences code for this CDR3. The chain is built from TRBV9 and TRBJ1-3, with D maybe TRBD1 (6 bases). Germline CDR1 SGDLS, CDR2 YYNGEE. V dropped 0 bases and J dropped 0 bases, with 19 bases sitting between them. The CDR3 sequence is 19 residues long. As DNA, the CDR3 is TGTGCCAGCAGCGTAGGTTTGAGGGGGGGTCGTAGCTCTGGAAACACCATATATTTT. This gives the protein CASSVGLRGGRSSGNTIYF.

The chain recombines TRBV9 with TRBJ1-4; 7 bases agree with TRBD1. There are 16 residues in the CDR3. V was pared by 4 bases and J by 6 bases, with 12 bases of the junction left unmatched. Germline loops: CDR1 SGDLS, CDR2 YYNGEE. The CDR3, as DNA: TGTGCCAGCAGCCTCCACAGGGGCGGCCTTCATGAAAAACTGTTTTTT. It is translated as CASSLHRGGLHEKLFF.

This clone showed up just once. This chain links TRBV5-1 with TRBJ1-1; the match to TRBD1 covers 7 bases. V gave up 0 bases and J gave up 0 bases; unmatched junction bases: 2. The germline CDR1 and CDR2 sequences are SGHRS and YFSETQ. This CDR3 region has 15 residues. The CDR3 reads CASSLATGMNTEAFF. CDR3 DNA: TGCGCCAGCAGCTTGGCGACAGGGATGAACACTGAAGCTTTCTTT. Complete variable domain (other parts from reference TRBV5-1 and TRBJ1-1): KAGVTQTPRYLIKTRGQQVTLSCSPISGHRSVSWYQQTPGQGLQFLFEYFSETQRNKGNFPGRFSGRQFSNSRSEMNVSTLELGDSALYLCASSLATGMNTEAFFGQGTRLTVV.

The chain carries TRBV5-5 and TRBJ2-2; 9 nucleotides line up with TRBD1. CDR1 is SGHKS, CDR2 YYEKEE, per germline (reference sequence). The CDR3 covers 16 residues. Trimming removed 3 bases from V and 3 bases from J; junction bases left unmatched: 6. CDR3 DNA: TGTGCCAGCAGCTCTCCGGGACAGGGAGACACCGGGGAGCTGTTTTTT. Amino acids: CASSSPGQGDTGELFF.

This chain joins TRBV25-1 and TRBJ2-7; TRBD2 matches at 8 bases. The CDR3 is 14 residues long. Trimming at V came to 4 bases and at J to 3 bases, leaving 5 bases not matched to a gene. From germline, CDR1 is MGHDK and CDR2 SYGVNS. CDR3 nucleotides: TGTGCCAGCAGTGTAGCGAGCGGGGGCTACGAGCAGTACTTC. It codes for CASSVASGGYEQYF.

J is TRBJ1-4 and V is TRBV6-4; TRBD1 matches at 11 bases. With 3 bases clipped from V and 2 bases from J, the junction kept 5 bases outside the gene matches. CDR3 length: 17 amino acids. Germline V gene data show CDR1 as MRHNA and CDR2 as SNTAGT. The DNA of the CDR3 is TGTGCCAGCAGTGATCGGGACAGGGGGTACACTAATGAAAAACTGTTTTTT. It is translated as CASSDRDRGYTNEKLFF.